Presented here are 10 T cell receptor beta chains from one specimen sequenced in a study of identical twins. TCRdb re-derived calls from the 5' RACE reads in MiXCR, one entry per CDR3 protein. This table holds around 570,000 distinct CDR3 sequences, nearly 10% found once. The same data also went into a second study, on yellow fever vaccine responses in identical twins.

Sequences were obtained from PBMCs. The receptors shown here come from a woman between 18 and 29 years old in good health.

The CDR3 DNA reads TGCAGTGCTAGTGACGTAACGGGGGCCAACGTCCTGACTTTC. Its translation is CSASDVTGANVLTF. The gene calls are TRBV20-1 and TRBJ2-6; D is unclear. The CDR3 has 14 amino acids. Trimming left V 3 bases short and J 4 bases short, with 10 bases between. CDR1 is DFQATT, CDR2 SNEGSKA, per germline (reference sequence).

The sample holds a few counts of this clonotype. The genes are TRBV7-9 and TRBJ2-7; TRBD2 matches 10 bases. V was pared by 4 bases and J by 4 bases, with 13 bases of the junction left unmatched. CDR3 length equals 17 residues. Germline V gene data show CDR1 as SEHNR and CDR2 as FQNEAQ (reference sequence). DNA for the CDR3: TGTGCCAGCAGCTACTCCGGGGCTAGCGGGAGTTTTTACGAGCAGTACTTC. It translates to CASSYSGASGSFYEQYF.

The V call is TRBV20-1, the J call TRBJ2-2; 8 nucleotides match TRBD1. Trimming removed 3 bases from V and 7 bases from J; junction bases left unmatched: 7. The CDR3 is 14 residues long. Germline V CDR1 and CDR2: DFQATT, SNEGSKA (reference sequence). The CDR3 DNA follows: TGCAGTGCTAGGGACAGGGAATCGGTCGGGGAGCTGTTTTTT. Translating gives CSARDRESVGELFF.

At least ten counts were recorded for this clonotype. The rearrangement uses TRBV4-1 and TRBJ2-1; unclear D gene. V was pared by 0 bases and J by 0 bases, with 12 bases between. The CDR3 is 17 residues long. The germline CDR1 and CDR2 sequences are MGHRA and YSYEKL. The CDR3 sequence is CASSQDLATSSYNEQFF. CDR3 DNA sequence: TGCGCCAGCAGCCAAGATTTAGCCACGAGCTCCTACAATGAGCAGTTCTTC.

With regard to this clonotype: One end of the junction varies from germline; a read error may be responsible. This chain joins TRBV10-3 and TRBJ2-2, with D possibly TRBD2 on 5 matching bases. This CDR3 comprises 12 residues. Germline V gene data show CDR1 as ENHRY and CDR2 as SYGVKD. In DNA, the CDR3 is TGTGCCATCAGTGGGTACTCCGGGGAGCTGCTTTTT. This translates into CAISGYSGELLF.

This sequence joins TRBV6-1 and TRBJ2-7, with D perhaps assigned TRBD1 or TRBD2 (5 bases each). CDR1 is MNHNS and CDR2 is SASEGT in the germline V gene. CDR3 length: 14 residues. Trimming stripped 6 bases from V and 2 bases from J, with 14 bases between. The CDR3 is CASRTGRQTYEQYF. CDR3 nucleotides: TGTGCCAGCAGGACGGGACGGCAGACCTACGAGCAGTACTTC.

This clonotype was recorded at least ten times. The rearrangement joins TRBV27 to TRBJ2-2, with TRBD1 identical over 7 bases. This CDR3 has 15 amino acids. Germline values: CDR1 MNHEY, CDR2 SMNVEV (reference sequence). With 3 bases clipped from V and 2 bases from J, the junction kept 3 bases outside the gene matches. The DNA for the CDR3 is TGTGCCAGCAGTTTGAGAGGGGGCAACACCGGGGAGCTGTTTTTT. Its protein product is CASSLRGGNTGELFF.

This clonotype has a count of ten or more. V is TRBV28 and J is TRBJ1-3; weak D call: TRBD1 (5 bases). The V end lost 6 bases, the J end lost 0 bases, and 9 bases lay between the germline ends. CDR3 length: 14 residues. Germline V CDR1 and CDR2: MDHEN, SYDVKM. The CDR3 region is CASSLGHSGNTIYF. DNA of the CDR3: TGTGCCAGCAGCCTGGGGCACTCTGGAAACACCATATATTTT.

This clonotype was detected only a few times. This rearrangement joins TRBV29-1 to TRBJ2-1; maybe TRBD1 (6 bases). Trimming cost V 1 base and J 6 bases, with 19 bases left between them. The CDR3 runs to 16 residues. The V gene's germline CDR1 is SQVTM and CDR2 ANQGSEA. CDR3 amino acids: CSVEGLYEGGFNEQFF. Written as DNA, the CDR3 is TGCAGCGTTGAAGGGTTGTATGAAGGGGGATTCAATGAGCAGTTCTTC.

There are many counts of this clonotype. The V and J genes are TRBV6-1 and TRBJ2-7; 10 bases line up with TRBD2. Per the germline V gene, CDR1 is MNHNS and CDR2 is SASEGT. With 6 bases clipped from V and 3 bases from J, the junction kept 5 bases outside the gene matches. CDR3 length equals 14 residues. CDR3 residues: CASSLLAGHYEQYF. CDR3 in DNA: TGTGCCAGCAGCCTACTAGCGGGGCACTACGAGCAGTACTTC.